The sequence of this T cell receptor beta chain was determined in a study of T cell changes during pregnancy in multiple sclerosis. Repertoires were generated with immunoSEQ multiplex PCR, while TCRdb's copy carries only in-frame clones and drops some. The sample shows roughly 110,000 clones, about 90% of them seen only once. V dropped 5 bases and J dropped 4 bases, with 17 bases sitting between them. There are 15 residues in the CDR3. The V gene's germline CDR1 is SGHAT and CDR2 FQNNGV. This chain joins TRBV11-2 and TRBJ1-1, with D possibly TRBD1 on 6 matching bases. The clonotype comes from a female donor with multiple sclerosis, enrolled in a pregnancy study. Sequenced material: peripheral blood, taken before pregnancy. Here the CDR3 DNA reads TGTGCCAGCAGCCGCGAGGGGGGGGCGAGCACTGAAGCTTTCTTT. Amino acid sequence: CASSREGGASTEAFF.